This TCR beta chain originates from a study of T cells after yellow fever vaccination. Looking at the study overall: The authors prepared low-cell-number fractions using SMART-Seq v4 Ultra Low Input.

In making TCR cDNA, 5'RACE template switching added a universal primer site and UMIs to it. TCRdb processed the 5' RACE reads anew with MiXCR; each CDR3 protein has one entry. The repertoire includes approximately 240,000 distinct CDR3 sequences, about 3.5% of them detected once, and under 20% sits in the top ten. The germline CDR1 and CDR2 sequences are SGHTA and FQGNSA. CDR3 length equals 13 residues. Study-level findings and limits: When the response was secondary, it was weaker but reached its peak faster, day 5 versus 15. The booster saw the reappearance of most primary-vaccination clones (roughly 96% CD4, roughly 87% CD8).

At least ten counts were recorded for this clonotype. What it binds is not known. Germline and junction disagree at one end, which may indicate a read error. This rearrangement joins TRBV7-2 to TRBJ2-5, with 7 bases lining up with TRBD2. The origin of this receptor is a man aged 18 to 35 who received the YFV17D yellow fever vaccine. Sequencing used PBMCs, obtained 15 days after the yellow fever booster vaccination. The CDR3 DNA reads as TGTGCCAGCAGCTACCCCGGGCAGGCTGGGGGGGACTTC. Protein: CASSYPGQAGGDF.